The clone carrying this TCR beta chain occurred many times. This specimen comes from a study of patients and donors after allogeneic stem cell transplantation. Each CDR3 protein gets one entry after TCRdb re-called the RT-PCR reads with MiXCR. The table lists about 230,000 distinct CDR3 sequences, over 12% of them singletons. The receptor was isolated from a human donor who was either an allogeneic HSCT recipient or a stem cell or donor lymphocyte infusion donor (not recorded which). It is not recorded whose cells these are; they may come from a transplant donor. What was sequenced was blood, either unsorted or a sorted T cell fraction (not recorded which).

CDR3 sequence (DNA): TGTGCCAGCTCGCAGGCTATCTACGAGCAGTACTTC. Protein product: CASSQAIYEQYF. This chain uses TRBV6-2 or TRBV6-3 with TRBJ2-7; D unresolved. The V end lost 8 bases, the J end lost 3 bases, and 11 bases lay between the germline ends. Looked up from germline, CDR1 is MNHEY and CDR2 is SVGEGT. CDR3 length equals 12 residues.